The source of this TCR beta chain is a study of TIL therapy for anti-PD-1-resistant metastatic lung cancer. The time point is: pre-treatment sample, taken before nivolumab and TIL therapy. The tumor samples were excised metastases, mostly pleural nodules or supraclavicular lymph nodes. Trimming left V 7 bases short and J 1 base short, with 11 bases between. Per germline, CDR1 SGHRS and CDR2 YFSETQ. The CDR3 is 13 amino acids. The libraries were made with immunoSEQ v3. Only in-frame clones appear in the TCRdb table, and some are missing; sequencing was by immunoSEQ multiplex PCR. The sample consists of some 10,000 clones, about 57% of them appearing once.

The sequencing used tumor tissue, collected at baseline. This TCR was recovered from a person between 30 and 80 years old with non-small cell lung cancer. This chain joins TRBV5-1 and TRBJ2-5; D tentatively fits TRBD1 or TRBD2 (5 bases each). This chain's CDR3 is CASSLGGQETQYF. The CDR3 DNA sequence: TGCGCCAGCTCCCTTGGGGGCCAAGAGACCCAGTACTTC.